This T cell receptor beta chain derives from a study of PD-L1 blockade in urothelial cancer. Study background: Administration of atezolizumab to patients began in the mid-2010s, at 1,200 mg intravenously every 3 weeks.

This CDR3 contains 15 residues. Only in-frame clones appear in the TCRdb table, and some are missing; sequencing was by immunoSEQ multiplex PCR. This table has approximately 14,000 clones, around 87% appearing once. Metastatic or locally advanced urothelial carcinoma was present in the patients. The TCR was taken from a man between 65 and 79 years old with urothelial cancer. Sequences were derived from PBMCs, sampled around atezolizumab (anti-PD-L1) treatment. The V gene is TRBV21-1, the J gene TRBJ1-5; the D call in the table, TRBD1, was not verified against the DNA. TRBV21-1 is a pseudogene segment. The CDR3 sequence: CASRRQPYYNQPQHF. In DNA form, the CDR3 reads TGTGCCAGCAGAAGACAGCCCTATTACAATCAGCCCCAGCATTTT.